The T cell receptor (beta chain) described here comes from a study of technical replicates of blood from a handful of donors (dated by TCRdb to 2017 to 2019). In the case of this clone: Its antigen target is currently unknown. Base-call qualities are not available, and no considerably larger clone is one nucleotide away.

CDR1 and CDR2 (SEHNR, FQNEAQ) derive from the germline V gene (reference sequence). V ends up 7 bases short and J 0 bases short, with an unmatched junction base count of 5. CDR3 length: 15 amino acids, cysteine to phenylalanine. This entry keeps only the CDR3 DNA: 45 bases, framed from base 1. Library preparation employed the immunoSEQ multiplex PCR assay. TCRdb re-hosts the immuneACCESS table, in-frame sequences only. Its copies lack some clones; in the studies checked, an unresolved V gene accounts for under half of them, and the cause for the rest is not known. In all, the sample holds approximately 64,000 clones, and roughly 86% of those were seen once. The leading ten clones occupy approximately 5.1% of the sample.

The chain joins TRBV7-9 to TRBJ1-1; 10 bases in the middle match TRBD1. This TCR was sampled from a human donor in good health. Some clones in this sample may be carry-over from other donors' samples. The sample was PBMCs. The nucleotides read TGTGCCAGCAAAGACAGGGGGCGTTTGAACACTGAAGCTTTCTTT. This gives the protein CASKDRGRLNTEAFF.